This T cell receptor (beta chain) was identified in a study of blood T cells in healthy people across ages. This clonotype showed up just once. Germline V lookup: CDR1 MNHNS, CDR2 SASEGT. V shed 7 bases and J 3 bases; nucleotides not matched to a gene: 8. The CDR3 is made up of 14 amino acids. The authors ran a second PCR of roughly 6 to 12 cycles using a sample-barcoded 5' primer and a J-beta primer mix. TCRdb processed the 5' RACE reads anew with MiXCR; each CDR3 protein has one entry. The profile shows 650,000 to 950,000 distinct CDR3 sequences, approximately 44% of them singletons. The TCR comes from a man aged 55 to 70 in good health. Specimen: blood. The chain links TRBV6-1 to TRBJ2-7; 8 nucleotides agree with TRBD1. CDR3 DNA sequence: TGTGCCAGCAAAAAGCAGGGGGCCCACTACGAGCAGTACTTC. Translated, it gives CASKKQGAHYEQYF.